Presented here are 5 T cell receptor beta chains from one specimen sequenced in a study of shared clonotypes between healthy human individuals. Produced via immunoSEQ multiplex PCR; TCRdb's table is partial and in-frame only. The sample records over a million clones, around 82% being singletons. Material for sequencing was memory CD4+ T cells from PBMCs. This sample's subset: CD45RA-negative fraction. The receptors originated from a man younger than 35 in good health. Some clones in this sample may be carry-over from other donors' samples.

CDR3 DNA sequence: TGTGCCAGCAGAGCGTCTGGGGCAGGACAAGAGACCCAGTACTTC. Its translation: CASRASGAGQETQYF. The chain carries TRBV28 and TRBJ2-5; D is possibly TRBD1 (5 bases). With 6 bases removed from V and 2 bases from J, the gap between germline ends came to 16 bases. The CDR3 is 15 amino acids. From germline, CDR1 is MDHEN and CDR2 SYDVKM.

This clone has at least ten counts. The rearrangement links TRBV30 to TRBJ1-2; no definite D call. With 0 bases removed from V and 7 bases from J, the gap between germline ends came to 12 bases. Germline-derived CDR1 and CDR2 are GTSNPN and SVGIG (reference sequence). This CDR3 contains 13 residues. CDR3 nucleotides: TGTGCCTGGAGTGTACCTGGCAAACGTGGCTACACCTTC. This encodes CAWSVPGKRGYTF.

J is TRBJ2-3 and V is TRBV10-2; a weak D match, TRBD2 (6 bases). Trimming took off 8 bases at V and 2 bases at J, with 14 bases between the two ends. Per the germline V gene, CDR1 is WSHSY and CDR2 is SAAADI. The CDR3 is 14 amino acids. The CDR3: CASVVGSATDTQYF. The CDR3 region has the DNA TGCGCCAGCGTCGTCGGGAGCGCCACAGATACGCAGTATTTT.

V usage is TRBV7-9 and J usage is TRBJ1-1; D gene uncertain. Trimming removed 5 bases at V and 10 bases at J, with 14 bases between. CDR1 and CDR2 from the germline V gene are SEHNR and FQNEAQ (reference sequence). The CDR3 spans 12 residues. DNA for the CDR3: TGTGCCAGCAGCCCAAATCAACGGGGAGCTTTCTTT. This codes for CASSPNQRGAFF.

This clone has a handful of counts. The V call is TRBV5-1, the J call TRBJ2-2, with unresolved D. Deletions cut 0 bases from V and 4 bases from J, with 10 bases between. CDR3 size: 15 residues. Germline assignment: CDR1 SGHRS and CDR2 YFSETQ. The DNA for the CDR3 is TGCGCCAGCAGCTTGGAGAAGGCGGCCACCGGGGAGCTGTTTTTT. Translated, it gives CASSLEKAATGELFF.